A selection of T cell receptor beta chains follows, all from one sample in a study of Ad26.COV2.S vaccination and SARS-CoV-2 variants. Profiled with immunoSEQ multiplex PCR; TCRdb holds only in-frame clones, not every one. The sample carries around 400,000 clones, approximately 83% recorded once. Sequenced here: peripheral blood, sampled in a trial of Ad26.COV2.S vaccine versus placebo. The receptors originated from a person aged 18-60 years who received the Ad26.COV2.S COVID-19 vaccine or a placebo. Both conserved end residues are trimmed from each CDR3.

CDR3	length	V	J
ASSSGGATNEKLF	13	TRBV11-2	TRBJ1-4
ASSQDRETQY	10	TRBV4-1	TRBJ2-5
ASSYFPGNTEAF	12	TRBV6-5	TRBJ1-1
ASSLGYRQGQPQH	13	TRBV5-1	TRBJ1-5
ASSLGGPSYNEQF	13	TRBV6-5	TRBJ2-1
SASLRETYYEQY	12	TRBV20-1	TRBJ2-7
ASSRGTTNTEAF	12	TRBV18	TRBJ1-1
ATSRSQGFQETQY	13	TRBV15	TRBJ2-5
ASSEIDRSYSPLH	13	TRBV6-1	TRBJ1-6
ASRNRTGSNTGELF	14	TRBV2	TRBJ2-2
ASSSGHNPGYT	11	TRBV5-1	TRBJ1-2
ASSKPGRIAGDGDTQY	16	TRBV21-1	TRBJ2-3
ASSLGNLFPEGELF	14	TRBV21-1	TRBJ2-2
SAGDRAPSYNEQF	13	TRBV20-1	TRBJ2-1
ASSAQVRYQPQH	12	TRBV2	TRBJ1-5
ASSLGAAATGELF	13	TRBV9	TRBJ2-2
ASSLELAGVAEQY	13	TRBV5-1	TRBJ2-7
ASSTLNTEAF	10	TRBV19	TRBJ1-1
ASSEDRYNSPLH	12	TRBV7-9	TRBJ1-6
ASSPQRSNQPQH	12	TRBV6-2/TRBV6-3	TRBJ1-5
ASSPLSGKGPWDGYT	15	TRBV3-1/TRBV3-2	TRBJ1-2
ASSLAGQGEGAAF	13	TRBV5-1	TRBJ1-1
ASSGVGGDQPQH	12	TRBV2	TRBJ1-5
ASSLVPTNTEAF	12	TRBV7-3	TRBJ1-1
ASSDNTEAF	9	TRBV12-3/TRBV12-4	TRBJ1-1
ATTGGYTYGYT	11	TRBV6-5	TRBJ1-2
ASSRVPGQLYNEQF	14	TRBV19	TRBJ2-1
ASSSVATRGLYNEQF	15	TRBV7-2	TRBJ2-1
ASSDQGREAF	10	TRBV25-1	TRBJ1-1
ASSSGLASTDTQY	13	TRBV7-3	TRBJ2-3
ASSGAGLSYSGNTIY	15	TRBV19	TRBJ1-3